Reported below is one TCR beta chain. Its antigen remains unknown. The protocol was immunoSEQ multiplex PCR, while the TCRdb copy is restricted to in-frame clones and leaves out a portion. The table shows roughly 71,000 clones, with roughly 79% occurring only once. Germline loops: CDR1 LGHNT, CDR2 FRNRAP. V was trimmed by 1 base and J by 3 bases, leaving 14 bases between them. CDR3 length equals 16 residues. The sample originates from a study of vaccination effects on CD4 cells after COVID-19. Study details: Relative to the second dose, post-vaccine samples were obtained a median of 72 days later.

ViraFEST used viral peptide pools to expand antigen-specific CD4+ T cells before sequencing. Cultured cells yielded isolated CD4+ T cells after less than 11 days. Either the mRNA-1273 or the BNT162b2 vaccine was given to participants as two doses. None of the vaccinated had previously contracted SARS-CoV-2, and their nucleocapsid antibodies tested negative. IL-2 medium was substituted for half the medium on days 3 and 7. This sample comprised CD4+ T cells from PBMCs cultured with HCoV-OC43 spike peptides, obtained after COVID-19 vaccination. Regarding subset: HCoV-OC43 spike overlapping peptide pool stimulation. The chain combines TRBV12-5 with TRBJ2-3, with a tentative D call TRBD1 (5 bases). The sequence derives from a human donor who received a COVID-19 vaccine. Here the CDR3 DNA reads TGTGCTAGTGGTTTGGAACGGACCCCAGGGACAGATACGCAGTATTTT. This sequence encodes CASGLERTPGTDTQYF.